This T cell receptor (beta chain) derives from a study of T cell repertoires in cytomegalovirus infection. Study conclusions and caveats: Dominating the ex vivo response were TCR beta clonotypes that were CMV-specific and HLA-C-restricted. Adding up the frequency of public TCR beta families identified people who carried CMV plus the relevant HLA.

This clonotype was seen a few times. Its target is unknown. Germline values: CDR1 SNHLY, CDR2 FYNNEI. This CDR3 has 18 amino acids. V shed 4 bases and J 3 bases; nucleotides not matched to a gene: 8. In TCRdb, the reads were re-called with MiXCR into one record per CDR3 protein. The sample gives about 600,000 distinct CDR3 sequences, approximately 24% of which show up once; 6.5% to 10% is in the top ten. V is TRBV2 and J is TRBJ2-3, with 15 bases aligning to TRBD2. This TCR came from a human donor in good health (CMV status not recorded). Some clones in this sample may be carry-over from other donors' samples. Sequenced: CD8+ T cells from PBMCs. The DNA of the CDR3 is TGTGCCAGCAGTGGTTGGCCGGGACTAGCGGGGGGAACAGATACGCAGTATTTT. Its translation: CASSGWPGLAGGTDTQYF.